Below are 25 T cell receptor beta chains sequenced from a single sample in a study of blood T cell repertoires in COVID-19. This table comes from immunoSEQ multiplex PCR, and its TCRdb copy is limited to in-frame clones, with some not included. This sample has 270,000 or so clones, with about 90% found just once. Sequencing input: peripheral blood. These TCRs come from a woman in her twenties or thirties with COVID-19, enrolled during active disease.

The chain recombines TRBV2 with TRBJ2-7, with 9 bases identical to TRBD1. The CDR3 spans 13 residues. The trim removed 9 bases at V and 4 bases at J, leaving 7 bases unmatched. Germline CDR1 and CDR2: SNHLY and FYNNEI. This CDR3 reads CASVPDRGYEQYF. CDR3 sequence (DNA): TGTGCCAGTGTACCGGACAGGGGTTACGAGCAGTACTTC. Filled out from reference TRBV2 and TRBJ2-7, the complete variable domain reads EPEVTQTPSHQVTQMGQEVILRCVPISNHLYFYWYRQILGQKVEFLVSFYNNEISEKSEIFDDQFSVERPDGSNFTLKIRSTKLEDSAMYFCASVPDRGYEQYFGPGTRLTVT.

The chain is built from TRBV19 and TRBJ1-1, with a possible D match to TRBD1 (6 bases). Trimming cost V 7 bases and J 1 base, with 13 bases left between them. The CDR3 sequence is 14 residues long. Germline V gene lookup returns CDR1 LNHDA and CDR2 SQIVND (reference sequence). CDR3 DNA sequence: TGTGCCAGTAATATGGACAGCCAGAACACTGAAGCTTTCTTT. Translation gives CASNMDSQNTEAFF.

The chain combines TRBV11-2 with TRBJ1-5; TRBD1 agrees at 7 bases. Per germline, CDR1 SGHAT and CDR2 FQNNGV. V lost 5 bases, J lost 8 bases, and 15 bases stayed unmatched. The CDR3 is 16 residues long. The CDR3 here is CASSPGGGGGFEPQHF. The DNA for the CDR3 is TGTGCCAGCAGCCCAGGCGGAGGGGGCGGGTTTGAGCCCCAGCATTTT. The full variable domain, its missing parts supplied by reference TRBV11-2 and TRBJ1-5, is EAGVAQSPRYKIIEKRQSVAFWCNPISGHATLYWYQQILGQGPKLLIQFQNNGVVDDSQLPKDRFSAERLKGVDSTLKIQPAKLEDSAVYLCASSPGGGGGFEPQHFGDGTRLSIL.

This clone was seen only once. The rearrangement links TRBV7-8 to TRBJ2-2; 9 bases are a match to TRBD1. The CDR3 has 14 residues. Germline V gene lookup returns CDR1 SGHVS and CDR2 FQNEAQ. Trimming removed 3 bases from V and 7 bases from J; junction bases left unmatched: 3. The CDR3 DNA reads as TGTGCCAGCAGCTTTACAGGGGGCAACGGGGAGCTGTTTTTT. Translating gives CASSFTGGNGELFF.

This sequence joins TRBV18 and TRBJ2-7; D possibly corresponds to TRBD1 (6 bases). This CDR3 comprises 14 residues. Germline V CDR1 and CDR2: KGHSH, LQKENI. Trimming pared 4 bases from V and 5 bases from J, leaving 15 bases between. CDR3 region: CASSLPTGLNEQYF. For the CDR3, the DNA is TGTGCCAGCTCACTCCCGACAGGATTGAACGAGCAGTACTTC.

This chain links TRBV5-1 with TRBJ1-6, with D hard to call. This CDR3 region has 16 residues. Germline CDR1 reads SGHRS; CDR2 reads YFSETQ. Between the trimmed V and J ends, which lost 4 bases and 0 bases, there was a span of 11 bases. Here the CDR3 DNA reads TGCGCCAGCAGCCCCTCAGGTGGCTCCTATAATTCACCCCTCCACTTT. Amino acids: CASSPSGGSYNSPLHF.

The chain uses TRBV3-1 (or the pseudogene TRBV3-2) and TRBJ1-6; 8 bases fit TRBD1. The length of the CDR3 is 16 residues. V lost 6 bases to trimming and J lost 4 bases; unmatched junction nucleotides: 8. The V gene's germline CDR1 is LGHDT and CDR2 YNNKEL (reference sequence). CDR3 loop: CASSLTGGGYNSPLHF. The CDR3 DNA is TGTGCCAGCAGTCTAACAGGGGGGGGATATAATTCACCCCTCCACTTT.

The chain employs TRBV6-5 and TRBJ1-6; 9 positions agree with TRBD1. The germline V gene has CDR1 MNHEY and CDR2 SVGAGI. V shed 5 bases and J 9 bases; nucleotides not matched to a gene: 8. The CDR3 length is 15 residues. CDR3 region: CASSPGGTGRSPLHF. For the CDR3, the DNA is TGTGCCAGCAGTCCTGGGGGGACAGGGCGTTCACCCCTCCACTTT.

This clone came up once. Written as DNA, the CDR3 is TGTGCCAGCAGCCACGACAGGGCTGAGACCCAGTACTTC. Its translation is CASSHDRAETQYF. V gene TRBV6-5 combines with J gene TRBJ2-5; 7 nucleotides agree with TRBD1. The CDR3 sequence is 13 residues long. The germline gives CDR1 MNHEY, CDR2 SVGAGI. The V and J ends lost 6 bases and 5 bases, in that order; junction bases with no gene match: 6.

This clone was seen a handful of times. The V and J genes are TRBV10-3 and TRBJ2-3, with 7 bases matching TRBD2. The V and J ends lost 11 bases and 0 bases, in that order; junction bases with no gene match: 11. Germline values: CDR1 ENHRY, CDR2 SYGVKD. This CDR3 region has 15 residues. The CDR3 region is CAARGAGESTDTQYF. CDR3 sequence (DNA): TGTGCCGCGCGAGGGGCGGGGGAGAGCACAGATACGCAGTATTTT.

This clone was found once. This chain's CDR3 is CASSDHREETQYF. The CDR3 DNA is TGTGCCAGCAGCGACCACAGGGAAGAGACCCAGTACTTC. The rearrangement links TRBV13 to TRBJ2-5; maybe TRBD1 (6 bases). The V end was cut by 5 bases, the J end by 3 bases, with 10 bases between. The length of the CDR3 is 13 residues. Looked up from germline, CDR1 is PRHDT and CDR2 is FYEKMQ (reference sequence).

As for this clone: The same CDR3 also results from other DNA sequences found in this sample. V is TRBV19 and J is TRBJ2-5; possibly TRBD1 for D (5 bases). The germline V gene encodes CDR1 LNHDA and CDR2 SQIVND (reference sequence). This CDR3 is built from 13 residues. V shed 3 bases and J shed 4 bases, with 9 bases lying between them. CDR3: CASSIRGRETQYF. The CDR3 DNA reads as TGTGCCAGTAGTATTAGGGGCCGAGAGACCCAGTACTTC. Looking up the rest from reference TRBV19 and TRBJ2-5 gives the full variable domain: DGGITQSPKYLFRKEGQNVTLSCEQNLNHDAMYWYRQDPGQGLRLIYYSQIVNDFQKGDIAEGYSVSREKKESFPLTVTSAQKNPTAFYLCASSIRGRETQYFGPGTRLLVL.

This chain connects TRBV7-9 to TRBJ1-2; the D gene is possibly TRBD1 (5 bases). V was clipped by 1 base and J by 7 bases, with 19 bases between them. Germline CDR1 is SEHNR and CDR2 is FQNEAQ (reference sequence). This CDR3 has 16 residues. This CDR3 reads CASSLGTTERDSGYTF. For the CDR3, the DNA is TGTGCCAGCAGCTTAGGGACGACAGAAAGAGATAGTGGCTACACCTTC.

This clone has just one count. The CDR3 protein is CASTQQGGFPPNYGYTF. CDR3 DNA sequence: TGTGCCAGCACCCAACAGGGGGGGTTTCCCCCTAACTATGGCTACACCTTC. This sequence joins TRBV2 and TRBJ1-2; 8 bases map to TRBD1. The CDR3 runs to 17 residues. With 7 bases clipped from V and 0 bases from J, the junction kept 13 bases outside the gene matches. Germline V lookup: CDR1 SNHLY, CDR2 FYNNEI.

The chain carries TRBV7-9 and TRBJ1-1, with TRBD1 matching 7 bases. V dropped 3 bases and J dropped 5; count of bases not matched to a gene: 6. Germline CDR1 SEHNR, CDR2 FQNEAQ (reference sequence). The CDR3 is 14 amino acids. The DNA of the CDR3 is TGTGCCAGCAGCTTGTCTGCAGGGGGGACTGAAGCTTTCTTT. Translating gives CASSLSAGGTEAFF.

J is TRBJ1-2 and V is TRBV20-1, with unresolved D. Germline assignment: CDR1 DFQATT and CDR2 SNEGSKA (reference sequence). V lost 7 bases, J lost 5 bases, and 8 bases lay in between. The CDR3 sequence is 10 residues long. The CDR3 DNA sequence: TGCAGTGTACCTCTATATGGCTACACCTTC. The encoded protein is CSVPLYGYTF.

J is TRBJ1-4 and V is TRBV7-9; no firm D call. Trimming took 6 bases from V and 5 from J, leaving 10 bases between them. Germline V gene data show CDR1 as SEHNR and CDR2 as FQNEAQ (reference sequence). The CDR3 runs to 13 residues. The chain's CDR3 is CASRPHTNEKLFF. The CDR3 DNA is TGTGCCAGCAGACCCCACACAAATGAAAAACTGTTTTTT.

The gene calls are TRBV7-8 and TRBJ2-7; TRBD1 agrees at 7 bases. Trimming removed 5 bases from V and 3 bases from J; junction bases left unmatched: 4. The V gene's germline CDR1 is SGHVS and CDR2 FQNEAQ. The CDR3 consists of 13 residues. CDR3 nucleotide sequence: TGTGCCAGCAGCGGCAGGGGGATCTACGAGCAGTACTTC. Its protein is CASSGRGIYEQYF.

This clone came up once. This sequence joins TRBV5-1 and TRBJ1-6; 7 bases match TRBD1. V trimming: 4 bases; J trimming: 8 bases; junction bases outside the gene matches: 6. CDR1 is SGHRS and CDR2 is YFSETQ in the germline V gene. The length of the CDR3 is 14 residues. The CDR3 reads CASSLDRVYSPLHF. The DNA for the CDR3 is TGCGCCAGCAGCCTCGACAGGGTTTATTCACCCCTCCACTTT.

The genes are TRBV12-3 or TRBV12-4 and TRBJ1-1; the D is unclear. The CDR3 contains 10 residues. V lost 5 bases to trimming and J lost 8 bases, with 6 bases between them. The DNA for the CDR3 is TGTGCCAGCAGTCGACTAGAAGCTTTCTTT. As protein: CASSRLEAFF.

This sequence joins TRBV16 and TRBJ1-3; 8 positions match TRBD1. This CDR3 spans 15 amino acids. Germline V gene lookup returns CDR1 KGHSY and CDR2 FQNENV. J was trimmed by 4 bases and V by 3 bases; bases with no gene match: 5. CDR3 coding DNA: TGTGCCAGCAGCCACCCGGACAGGGCCGGAAACACCATATATTTT. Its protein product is CASSHPDRAGNTIYF.

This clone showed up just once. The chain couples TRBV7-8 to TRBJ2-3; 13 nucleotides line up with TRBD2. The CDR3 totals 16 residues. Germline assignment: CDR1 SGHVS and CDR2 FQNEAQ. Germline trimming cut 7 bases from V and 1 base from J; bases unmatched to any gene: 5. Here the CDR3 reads CASTGLAGRRTDTQYF. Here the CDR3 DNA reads TGTGCCAGCACGGGACTAGCGGGAAGACGCACAGATACGCAGTATTTT.

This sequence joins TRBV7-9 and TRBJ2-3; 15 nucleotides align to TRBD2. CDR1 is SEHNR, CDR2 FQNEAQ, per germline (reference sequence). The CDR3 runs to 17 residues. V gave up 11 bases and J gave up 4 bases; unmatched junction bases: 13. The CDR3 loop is CAAKGGGLAGGADTQYF. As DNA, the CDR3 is TGTGCCGCCAAGGGAGGAGGACTAGCGGGGGGGGCAGATACGCAGTATTTT.

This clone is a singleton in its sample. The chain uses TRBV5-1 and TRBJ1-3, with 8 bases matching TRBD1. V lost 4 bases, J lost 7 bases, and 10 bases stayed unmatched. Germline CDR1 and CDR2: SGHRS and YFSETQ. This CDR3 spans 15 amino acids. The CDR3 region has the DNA TGCGCCAGCAGCACCGCCCCGGACAGGGTGAACACCATATATTTT. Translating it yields CASSTAPDRVNTIYF. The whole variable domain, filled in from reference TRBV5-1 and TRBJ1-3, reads KAGVTQTPRYLIKTRGQQVTLSCSPISGHRSVSWYQQTPGQGLQFLFEYFSETQRNKGNFPGRFSGRQFSNSRSEMNVSTLELGDSALYLCASSTAPDRVNTIYFGEGSWLTVV.

The CDR3: CASSPGGASPLHF. CDR3 DNA sequence: TGTGCCAGCAGTCCCGGGGGGGCTTCACCCCTCCACTTT. The V gene is TRBV6-4, the J gene TRBJ1-6; the D gene is possibly TRBD1 (6 bases). This CDR3 has 13 residues. In germline, CDR1 is MRHNA, CDR2 SNTAGT. V shed 5 bases and J shed 9 bases, with 11 bases lying between them.